This TCR beta chain was recorded in a study of cytomegalovirus exposure and HLA in healthy donors (dated by TCRdb to the late 2010s). Regarding the study in general: According to an earlier analysis of 587 of the donors, 150 million to 200 million T cells yielded roughly 100 million unique TCR beta sequences and approximately 300 Gb of sequence data. An early release that covered fewer than 750 HLA-typed donors contained approximately 300 gigabases of sequencing data and tens of millions of unique TCR sequences. Genome-wide SNP genotypes for about 65% of the roughly 670 donors were used in a later genetic analysis, which treated that subset as a discovery cohort. Among around 400 genotyped donors of the cohort, an average of roughly 240,000 unique TCR beta nucleotide sequences were sequenced per donor, 15% to 20% of them non-productive. Both class I and class II loci were covered by HLA typing, at four-digit resolution. The study combined high-throughput TCR immunosequencing, statistical association of individual TCRs with disease status, and machine learning to predict cytomegalovirus infection status. Donor age, sex, ethnicity and CMV serostatus were compiled alongside the repertoire data. To study patterns of TCR occurrence, a later analysis re-analyzed previously published TCR beta repertoires from around 660 donors and added high-resolution HLA genotyping. Four to six DR-DQ haplotypes were handled as single units for association and clustering, since linkage in the cohort was strong. The study was designed to test whether signatures of past pathogen exposure could be identified by cataloging public T cell receptors. In addition to the first cohort of roughly 700 subjects, a separate validation cohort of 120 different subjects was used. Of the approximately 400 genotyped donors, 75% to 85% were placed in the genetic ancestry cluster associated with self-reported Caucasian donors. All discovery cohort repertoires had been generated using a single sequencing platform. An earlier analysis of several hundred of the donors applied high-throughput TCR beta sequencing to assess whether each TCR beta V gene segment acted as functional or pseudogenic. Typing coverage differed by locus: A, B, C, DRB1 and DQB1 were typed in roughly 629-640 donors, DQA1 in about 550, DPA1 in 600 to 610, and DPB1 in 400 to 480. The study profiled the T cell repertoires of under 700 subjects by immunosequencing and related them to cytomegalovirus serostatus. Rather than using new phenotypic data, the later analysis identified candidate immune exposures from TCR beta sequences and from how often those sequences occurred across donors.

What the work shows at the level of the full study, not this receptor alone: A cluster of highly shared sequence variants was judged likely to represent a technical artifact of the sequencing pipeline. A further reported finding was that TCR beta sequences accurately predicted the HLA-A and HLA-B alleles for most subjects in the first cohort. The authors suggested that the approach could potentially be generalized to other disease states and immunological phenotypes. Assigning TCR associations to individual alleles was difficult when HLA alleles, especially DR and DQ, strongly co-occurred. Most CMV-associated TCR beta chains appeared to be HLA-restricted in a later analysis, and the HLA associations seemed to be driven largely by CMV exposure. Compared with the approximately 710-donor mean, donors in an Asian-associated ancestry cluster had fewer N-insertions in productive TCRs, according to a later genetic analysis. In the study, 150 to 200 TCR beta chains were listed as associated with cytomegalovirus. A later analysis found that HLA-associated TCR beta chains were more clonally expanded and had lower generation probabilities than equally common non-associated chains. About 17 rarely observed V segments, including chromosome 9 orphons, were excluded from the earlier analysis of a few hundred of the donors because counts were too low. Sequencing depth was assumed to be roughly uniform across donors in the presence/absence analyses, though that assumption may not hold. Linkage disequilibrium might explain the correlated functional status among segregating V segments, but an unknown experimental factor could not be excluded. The 87-base-pair reads could not distinguish some IMGT-functional V segments, including TRBV6-2 and TRBV6-3, so those segments were excluded. HLA typing was unavailable for some donors at each locus, so association tests used only the typed subset. In a later genetic analysis, a missense DCLRE1C variant was associated with V-gene and J-gene trimming of TCR beta chains, and the association was replicated in an independent cohort. An earlier analysis of approximately 500 of the donors showed that most TCR beta V segments appeared in productive rearrangements either about 87% or about 30% of the time, which broadly matched IMGT annotations. Most TCR sequences were observed very rarely across donors, whereas some public TCRs were present in many individuals. In this cohort, only TCR beta chains were sequenced, and detectable features were limited by the absence of alpha or paired-chain data. In vitro tests confirmed that a few of the cytomegalovirus-associated TCR beta chains recognize cytomegalovirus antigens. For the cohort, immune exposure information was limited to CMV serostatus. In a later analysis, 15,000 to 20,000 TCR beta sequences were associated with specific HLA alleles at a false discovery rate of 0.05. In a later analysis, TCR association rates were found to vary across HLA loci, with the most associated TCRs seen for DRB1 alleles and the fewest for HLA-C alleles. In both the original and validation cohorts, the classifier was reported to diagnose cytomegalovirus status with high specificity and sensitivity. According to a later analysis, parvovirus B19, influenza, CMV and Epstein-Barr virus appeared linked to several top co-occurrence clusters.

The cohort comprised several hundred healthy bone marrow donors. Cohort members were all nominally healthy when sampled, although unrecorded immune exposures were likely present. The donor tested CMV seropositive, placing the donor among the 289 seropositive members of the cohort. A peripheral blood sample was collected from each donor, and TCR beta sequencing was performed on peripheral blood mononuclear cells. The Qiagen DNeasy Blood Extraction Kit was used to extract genomic DNA from the blood cell samples. To prepare the library, the immunoSEQ multiplex PCR assay was applied. For the multiplex PCR, a mixture combining 60 forward primers for TCR Vbeta segments and 13 reverse primers for TCR Jbeta segments was used. A multiplex PCR assay on genomic DNA amplified the CDR3 region of rearranged TCR beta genes. The amplified TCR beta libraries were sequenced on the Illumina HiSeq System as 87-base-pair reads. On the authors' methods: A later analysis tallied roughly 76 million unique TCR beta chains across the 600 to 700 repertoires, and about 10 million of those chains were shared by two or more donors. Raw reads were error-corrected and collapsed into unique sequences with a nearest-neighbor algorithm that merged closely related sequences to remove PCR and sequencing errors. Alignment of CDR3 sequences to IMGT reference sequences was used to assign V, D and J gene segments. For a sequence to be retained, a match of at least six nucleotides to both a V gene segment and a J gene segment was required. Rearrangements were classified as productive when the CDR3 lacked stop codons and remained in frame with V and J, and all other rearrangements were classified as non-productive. CDR3 was defined by IMGT convention, running from the second conserved V-encoded cysteine to the conserved J-encoded phenylalanine. In an earlier analysis of around 540 of the donors, sequences lacking an unambiguous match to a single V gene segment were excluded. In an earlier analysis of some 590 of the donors, a V segment was called functional when productive rearrangements were above 56.7%, and segregating when the standard deviation between donors exceeded 5%. A statistical classification framework was built to diagnose cytomegalovirus status from the catalog of TCR beta chain sequences. In a later analysis, TCR nucleotide sequences were compared against IMGT/GENE-DB human TR gene sequences so that V and J genes could be assigned. A later analysis assigned CDR3 sequences and most-parsimonious VDJ recombination scenarios with the TCRdist pipeline. In a later analysis, each TCR beta chain was defined by its CDR3 amino acid sequence together with its V-gene family, and reads lacking a unique V-gene family were excluded. To address suspected cross-contamination and a sequencing artifact, a later analysis removed approximately 590 highly shared, low-generation-probability nucleotide sequences. For each public chain, a later analysis derived a clonal expansion index from normalized ranks of inferred template counts within each repertoire. A later analysis computed generation probabilities with a VDJ recombination model fitted to out-of-frame rearrangements, and checked the results against IGoR. Hypergeometric tests were used in a later analysis to score TCR-TCR, TCR-HLA and TCR-CMV co-occurrence, with a repertoire-size bias correction applied to the TCR pairs. To estimate false discovery rates, a later analysis permuted the HLA or CMV assignments 20 times. A later analysis grouped co-occurring TCRs with DBSCAN, adding TCRdist sequence similarity when clustering within HLA-allele-positive subsets. For co-occurrence clustering, repertoires with fewer than 30,000 or more than 120,000 public chains were excluded, along with four or five repertoires with anomalous nucleotide sharing. This immuneACCESS table, as held by TCRdb, lists in-frame sequences with V and J called but not all clones. Of the missing ones, under half trace to an unresolved V gene in checked studies; the others have no known cause. Clone size and V and J calls were adopted from that table, with D and trimming inferred from the DNA. This sample has about 140,000 clones in its table, and almost 85% of those were observed once. The ten largest clones capture roughly 3.2% of the sample.

The germline V gene (reference sequence) yields LNHDA for CDR1 and SQIVND for CDR2. Taken from cysteine to phenylalanine, the CDR3 has 13 residues. Solely the CDR3 DNA is kept, with 39 bases framed from the first base. Germline trimming amounts to 7 bases on V and 6 bases on J, with 8 as the count of junction bases outside the gene matches. As regards this clone: Its antigen target is currently unknown. Per-nucleotide qualities are absent, and no much larger clonotype sits a single base away.

Rearrangement joined TRBV19 to TRBJ1-2; a stretch of 7 junction bases matches TRBD1. This sequence originates from a man aged 18 to 30 in good health and CMV-seropositive. Sequenced material: PBMCs. The nucleotide sequence is given as TGTGCCAGTACCCGACAGGGTTCGAATGGCTACACCTTC. It translates to CASTRQGSNGYTF.